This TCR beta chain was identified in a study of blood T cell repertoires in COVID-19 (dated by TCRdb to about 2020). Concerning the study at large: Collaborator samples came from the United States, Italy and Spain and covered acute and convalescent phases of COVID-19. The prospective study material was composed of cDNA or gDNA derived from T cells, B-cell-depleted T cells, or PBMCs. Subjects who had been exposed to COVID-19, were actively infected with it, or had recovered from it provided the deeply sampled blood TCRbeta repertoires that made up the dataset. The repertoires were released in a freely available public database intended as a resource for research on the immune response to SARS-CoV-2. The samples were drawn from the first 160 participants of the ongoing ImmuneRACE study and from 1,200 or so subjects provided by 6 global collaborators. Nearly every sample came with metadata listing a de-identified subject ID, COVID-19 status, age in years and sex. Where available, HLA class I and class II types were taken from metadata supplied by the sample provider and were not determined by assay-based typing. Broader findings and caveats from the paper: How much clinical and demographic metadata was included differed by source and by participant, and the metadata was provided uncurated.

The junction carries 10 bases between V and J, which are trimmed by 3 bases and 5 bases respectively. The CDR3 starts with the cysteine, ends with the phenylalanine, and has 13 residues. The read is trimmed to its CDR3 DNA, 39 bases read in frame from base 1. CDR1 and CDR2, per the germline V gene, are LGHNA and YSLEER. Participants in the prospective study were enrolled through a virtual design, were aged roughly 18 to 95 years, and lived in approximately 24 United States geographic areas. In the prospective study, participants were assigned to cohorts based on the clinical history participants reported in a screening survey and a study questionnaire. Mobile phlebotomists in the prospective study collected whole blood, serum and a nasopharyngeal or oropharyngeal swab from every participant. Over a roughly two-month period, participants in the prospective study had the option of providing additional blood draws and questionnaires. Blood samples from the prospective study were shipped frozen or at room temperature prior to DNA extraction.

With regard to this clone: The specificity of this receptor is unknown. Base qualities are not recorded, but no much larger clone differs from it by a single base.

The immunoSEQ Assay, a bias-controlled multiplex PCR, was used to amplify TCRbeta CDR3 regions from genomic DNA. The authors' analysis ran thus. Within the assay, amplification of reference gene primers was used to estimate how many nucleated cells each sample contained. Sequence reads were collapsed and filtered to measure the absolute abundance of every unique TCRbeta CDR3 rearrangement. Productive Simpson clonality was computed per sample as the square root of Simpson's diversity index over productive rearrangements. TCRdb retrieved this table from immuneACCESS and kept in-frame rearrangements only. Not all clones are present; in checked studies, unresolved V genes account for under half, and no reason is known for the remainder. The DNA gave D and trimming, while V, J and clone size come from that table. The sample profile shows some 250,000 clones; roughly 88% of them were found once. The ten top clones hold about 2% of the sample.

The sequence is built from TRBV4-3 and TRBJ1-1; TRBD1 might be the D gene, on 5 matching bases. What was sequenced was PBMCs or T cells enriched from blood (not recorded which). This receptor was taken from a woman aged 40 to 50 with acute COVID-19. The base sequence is TGCGCCAGCAGCCAGGAGCGGGGGACTGAAGCTTTCTTT. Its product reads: CASSQERGTEAFF.